This T cell receptor (beta chain) originates from a study of T cell responses to AZD1222 COVID-19 vaccine. Assay: immunoSEQ multiplex PCR; the TCRdb copy retains only in-frame clones and omits some. The sample shows 95,000 to 150,000 clones, roughly nine tenths of them seen only once. With 6 bases removed from V and 3 bases from J, the gap between germline ends came to 12 bases. This CDR3 is built from 13 residues. The germline CDR1 and CDR2 sequences are LNHDA and SQIVND (reference sequence). Here the sequenced sample was peripheral blood, taken on day 0 of AZD1222 vaccination. V and J are TRBV19 and TRBJ2-7; D possibly corresponds to TRBD2 (5 bases). This TCR was recovered from an adult in good health. CDR3 in amino acids: CASRGREFYEQYF. CDR3 nucleotide sequence: TGTGCCAGTAGAGGAAGGGAGTTCTACGAGCAGTACTTC.